This T cell receptor beta chain is drawn from a study of T-cell reconstitution after alpha-beta-depleted transplantation in children. The germline V gene has CDR1 LNHNV and CDR2 YYDKDF (reference sequence). This CDR3 is 12 amino acids long. Between the trimmed V and J ends, which lost 0 bases and 7 bases, there was a span of 4 bases. TCRbeta library preparation incorporated unique molecular identifiers. TCRdb redid the calling of the PCR reads with MiXCR, one entry per CDR3 protein. This sample has 550,000 to 800,000 distinct CDR3 sequences, with less than 15% found just once. This clonotype was counted many times.

This clonotype was obtained from a girl aged 2 to 9 with congenital amegakaryocytic thrombocytopenia, due to receive a stem cell transplant. The sample in question was PBMCs, obtained before TCRalphabeta/CD19-depleted stem cell transplant. The genes are TRBV15 and TRBJ1-5; D gene unclear. DNA of the CDR3: TGTGCCACCAGCAGAGATTTCCAGCCCCAGCATTTT. This sequence encodes CATSRDFQPQHF.